Sequencing of this TCR beta chain was carried out in a study of blood T cell repertoires in COVID-19. Study-level information: T cells, B-cell-depleted T cells, or PBMCs provided the cDNA or gDNA that served as material.

Trimming took 1 base from V and 5 from J, leaving 10 bases between them. The CDR3 loop spans 14 amino acids. Germline CDR1 is SGHDT and CDR2 is YYEEEE. Per the authors' pipeline: The authors estimated nucleated cell counts from reference gene primer amplification. Method: immunoSEQ multiplex PCR; TCRdb's copy keeps in-frame clones and lacks some. The D gene and trimming were derived from the DNA, and the V and J assignments and clone size from that table. The sample holds fewer than 300,000 clones, around 78% seen once. V is TRBV5-6 and J is TRBJ1-5, with a weak D call TRBD1 (6 bases). Sequencing used peripheral blood. The clonotype was recovered from a woman aged 70-85 years with active or convalescent COVID-19. CDR3 region: CASSLWAGDQPQHF. Written as DNA, the CDR3 is TGTGCCAGCAGCTTGTGGGCAGGGGATCAGCCCCAGCATTTT.